The rows below give T cell receptor beta chains drawn from one sample of a study of T cell responses to AZD1222 COVID-19 vaccine. Profiling relied on immunoSEQ multiplex PCR, and the TCRdb table lists in-frame clones only, not all of them. The sample yields more than 140,000 clones, approximately 88% seen once. This specimen was peripheral blood, taken on day 0 of AZD1222 vaccination. The source is an adult in good health. Both conserved end residues are part of each CDR3. The order of the fields is CDR3 DNA, CDR3 protein, J gene, V gene, D gene, clone size. A D gene is named only where the DNA matches it firmly. Where a row states a size, it is once, few, many or the class of an expanded clone; other rows omit it.

TGTGCCAGCAGCTTAGGGCTTACAGGGTTGCGATCCTACGAGCAGTACTTC	CASSLGLTGLRSYEQYF	TRBJ2-7	TRBV7-2	.	.
TGTGCCAGCAGCCCGCTTGGCAGGACCCATACCTACGAGCAGTACTTC	CASSPLGRTHTYEQYF	TRBJ2-7	TRBV21-1	.	.
TGCGCCAGCAGCCGCGCCGGGACAGCCTACGAGCAGTACTTC	CASSRAGTAYEQYF	TRBJ2-7	TRBV4-1	TRBD1	few
TGTGCCAGCAGTCCAGCGTACCAAGAGACCCAGTACTTC	CASSPAYQETQYF	TRBJ2-5	TRBV28	.	.
TGTGCCAGCAGTTTACGGGGAAACAGCATATATTTT	CASSLRGNSIYF	TRBJ1-3	TRBV28	.	.
TGTGCCAGTCTTGGACGGATGAACACTGAAGCTTTCTTT	CASLGRMNTEAFF	TRBJ1-1	TRBV19	.	.
TGTGCCAGTAGTAGGAACAGGGAACCCACCTTC	CASSRNREPTF	TRBJ1-2	TRBV19	.	.
TGTGCCAGCATGGGGGCTGGGCTAGCCGCGGGCAATGAGCAGTTCTTC	CASMGAGLAAGNEQFF	TRBJ2-1	TRBV11-2	.	.
TGTGCCAGCAAGTCCAGACTCCCCAATCAGCCCCAGCATTTT	CASKSRLPNQPQHF	TRBJ1-5	TRBV7-8	.	.
TGTGCCAGCAGCCCCCGACTAGCGGGAGACGAGCAGTACTTC	CASSPRLAGDEQYF	TRBJ2-7	TRBV11-2	TRBD2	.
TGCAGCGTTGAAGTGGTAGTGGGTCAGCCCCAGCATTTT	CSVEVVVGQPQHF	TRBJ1-5	TRBV29-1	.	.
TGTGCCAGCAGTTTATCTAGGGGCTCGAACACTGAAGCTTTCTTT	CASSLSRGSNTEAFF	TRBJ1-1	TRBV27	.	.
TGTGCCAGCAGCTTAGATCATAGGGCTAACTATGGCTACACCTTC	CASSLDHRANYGYTF	TRBJ1-2	TRBV11-3	.	.
TGTGCCACCAGTGAGTACAGCAATCAGCCCCAGCATTTT	CATSEYSNQPQHF	TRBJ1-5	TRBV24-1	.	.
TGTGCCAGTAGTATAGTTGTGAACACTGAAGCTTTCTTT	CASSIVVNTEAFF	TRBJ1-1	TRBV19	.	.
TGTGCCAGCAGTTTCAGAAGGGATTCACCCCTCCACTTT	CASSFRRDSPLHF	TRBJ1-6	TRBV27	.	.
TGCAGCGTTGAGCTCGCGGGAACGGGGGCTAGCTCCTACGAGCAGTACTTC	CSVELAGTGASSYEQYF	TRBJ2-7	TRBV29-1	.	.